One and the same sample provided the 11 T cell receptor beta chains below, sequenced in a study of blood T cell repertoires in COVID-19. TCRdb's copy holds only in-frame clones and misses some; the assay was immunoSEQ multiplex PCR. The sample shows tens of thousands of clones, approximately 90% of them seen only once. The specimen was peripheral blood. The receptors originated from a man aged 65-85 years with acute or convalescent COVID-19.

The rearrangement uses TRBV7-9 and TRBJ1-5; 7 nucleotides agree with TRBD1. V trimming: 8 bases; J trimming: 3 bases; junction bases outside the gene matches: 1. Germline V gene lookup returns CDR1 SEHNR and CDR2 FQNEAQ (reference sequence). The CDR3 contains 12 residues. The CDR3: CASGQANQPQHF. Written as DNA, the CDR3 is TGTGCCAGCGGACAGGCCAATCAGCCCCAGCATTTT.

Note on this clone: Germline is not matched at one junction end, which may reflect a read error. The chain couples TRBV7-2 to TRBJ2-3; 8 bases align to TRBD1. CDR3 size: 13 residues. Germline V gene data show CDR1 as SGHTA and CDR2 as FQGNSA. The chain's CDR3 is CASSLDPSGTGSF. The CDR3 DNA reads TGTGCCAGCAGCTTAGACCCCTCCGGGACAGGCTCTTTT.

This sequence joins TRBV18 and TRBJ1-4; TRBD1 matches 8 bases. V lost 5 bases, J lost 7 bases, and 9 bases stayed unmatched. From germline, CDR1 is KGHSH and CDR2 LQKENI. CDR3 length equals 15 residues. DNA for the CDR3: TGTGCCAGCTCATCGGGACAGGCGGCATCTGAAAAACTGTTTTTT. This gives the protein CASSSGQAASEKLFF.

The V call is TRBV7-8, the J call TRBJ2-3; no clear D gene. The CDR3 extends over 12 amino acids. The germline V gene encodes CDR1 SGHVS and CDR2 FQNEAQ. With 3 bases removed from V and 2 bases from J, the gap between germline ends came to 3 bases. The CDR3 reads CASSFSTDTQYF. CDR3 in DNA: TGTGCCAGCAGCTTCTCCACAGATACGCAGTATTTT.

The chain couples TRBV7-3 to TRBJ2-3, with TRBD2 matching over 11 bases. V lost 4 bases, J lost 2 bases, and 5 bases stayed unmatched. The CDR3 runs to 16 residues. CDR1 is SGHTA and CDR2 is FQGTGA in the germline V gene. Written as DNA, the CDR3 is TGTGCCAGCAGCTCCGGGACTAGCGGTTTCACAGATACGCAGTATTTT. It encodes CASSSGTSGFTDTQYF.

This sequence joins TRBV11-2 and TRBJ2-7; a weak D match, TRBD2 (5 bases). The CDR3 is 14 amino acids. Deletions cut 1 base from V and 2 bases from J, with 9 bases between. Germline V gene sequence: CDR1 SGHAT, CDR2 FQNNGV. The CDR3: CASSLVVGAYEQYF. In DNA form, the CDR3 reads TGTGCCAGCAGCTTAGTAGTGGGAGCCTACGAGCAGTACTTC.

The chain has TRBV6-5 and TRBJ1-3, with D uncertain. This CDR3 is built from 16 residues. V was cut by 2 bases and J by 0 bases, with 11 bases left in between. CDR1 is MNHEY and CDR2 is SVGAGI in the germline V gene. The CDR3 DNA follows: TGTGCCAGCAGTTACAATATTATGTCCTCTGGAAACACCATATATTTT. It is translated as CASSYNIMSSGNTIYF.

This clone was recorded only once. In nucleotides, the CDR3 is TGTGCCAGTACCCCCGCGGCAGGGGGCCCAAGCTACACCTTC. Amino acid sequence: CASTPAAGGPSYTF. The chain joins TRBV19 to TRBJ1-2; 8 bases are a match to TRBD1. The V gene end was trimmed by 7 bases and the J gene end by 9 bases; junction bases not matched to a gene: 13. The CDR3 length is 14 residues. CDR1 is LNHDA and CDR2 is SQIVND in the germline V gene (reference sequence).

This chain joins TRBV7-8 and TRBJ1-5; D possibly corresponds to TRBD1 (5 bases). The CDR3 runs to 15 residues. Between the trimmed V and J ends, which lost 8 bases and 0 bases, there was a span of 14 bases. Germline V lookup: CDR1 SGHVS, CDR2 FQNEAQ. The DNA of the CDR3 is TGTGCCAGCTCCTCACAGGCCCATAGCAATCAGCCCCAGCATTTT. It is translated as CASSSQAHSNQPQHF.

This chain connects TRBV7-9 to TRBJ1-2; 9 nucleotides match TRBD1. Germline lookup yields CDR1 SEHNR and CDR2 FQNEAQ (reference sequence). The CDR3 spans 15 residues. J lost 8 bases, V lost 5 bases, and 12 bases had no gene match. The CDR3: CASSLRGTGLNGYTF. CDR3 bases: TGTGCCAGCAGCCTGAGGGGGACAGGGTTGAACGGCTACACCTTC.

This clone occurred once. The V and J genes are TRBV3-1 (or the pseudogene TRBV3-2) and TRBJ1-6; 8 bases are a match to TRBD1. The CDR3 runs to 14 residues. Germline trimming cut 3 bases from V and 8 bases from J; bases unmatched to any gene: 3. Germline V gene sequence: CDR1 LGHDT, CDR2 YNNKEL (reference sequence). The CDR3 DNA reads as TGTGCCAGCAGCCATGGACAGGGAGATTCACCCCTCCACTTT. This codes for CASSHGQGDSPLHF.